The entry below describes one TCR beta chain. Antigen: not known. This specimen belongs to a study of beta chain features in type 1 diabetes. Findings and caveats of the study: The question of HLA type influencing TCRB rearrangement was one that remained unresolved here. In every one of the four CD4+ subsets, TCRB CDR3s were moderately but significantly shorter in Type 1 diabetes patients.

The sequenced template was cDNA made from the entire isolated RNA. The protocol was immunoSEQ multiplex PCR, while the TCRdb copy is restricted to in-frame clones and leaves out a portion. This sample carries nearly 350,000 clones, approximately 9.7% of them seen once, and the ten largest clones take approximately 1%. Germline CDR1 and CDR2: LNHDA and SQIVND (reference sequence). The V end lost 5 bases, the J end lost 5 bases, and 9 bases lay between the germline ends. The CDR3 totals 12 residues. The sequence derives from a man aged 25 to 40 with type 1 diabetes. Sequencing input: central memory CD4+ T cells from blood. The chain carries TRBV19 and TRBJ2-5; tentatively, D is TRBD1 or TRBD2 (5 bases each). Here the CDR3 DNA reads TGTGCCAGTAGTGCCTGGGGGGAGACCCAGTACTTC. Protein sequence: CASSAWGETQYF.